This T cell receptor (beta chain) appears in the sequencing data of a study of cytomegalovirus exposure and HLA in healthy donors. Study findings and constraints: Prediction of most subjects' HLA-A and HLA-B alleles by TCR beta sequences was reportedly accurate. It was reported that the classifier diagnosed cytomegalovirus status with high specificity and sensitivity in both the original and validation cohorts.

Turning to this clone: The antigen remains unidentified.

With 60 Vbeta and 13 Jbeta primers, the PCR was carried out. Repertoires were generated with immunoSEQ multiplex PCR, while TCRdb's copy carries only in-frame clones and drops some. The profile shows fewer than 130,000 clones, over 65% of them singletons. Unmatched junction bases numbered 7, after V lost 0 bases and J lost 5 bases. The CDR3 runs 17 residues. CDR1 is MGHRA and CDR2 is YSYEKL in the germline V gene. The rearrangement links TRBV4-1 to TRBJ2-1, with 10 positions matching TRBD2. This receptor was identified in a woman aged 25-40 years in good health and CMV-seronegative. Sequencing was done on a sample of PBMCs. The CDR3 coding sequence is TGCGCCAGCAGCCAAGATAAAGGACTAGCGGAGAACAATGAGCAGTTCTTC. It encodes CASSQDKGLAENNEQFF.